The T cell receptor beta chain described here comes from a study of cytomegalovirus exposure and HLA in healthy donors. The germline CDR1 and CDR2 sequences are SGHAT and FQNNGV. The J segment lost 6 bases and the V segment lost 5 bases, leaving 13 bases of the junction unmatched. This CDR3 comprises 15 residues. To note about this clone: No antigen is known for it.

It was with 60 Vbeta and 13 Jbeta primers that the PCR ran. Clones were read by immunoSEQ multiplex PCR, and TCRdb kept only the in-frame ones, dropping some. The data contain approximately 200,000 clones, just under 75% of them singletons. Study conclusions and caveats: The authors enumerated 150 to 200 TCR beta chains as linked to cytomegalovirus.

This sequence originates from a man in his thirties or forties in good health and CMV-seropositive. This sequence joins TRBV11-2 and TRBJ2-7; 7 bases agree with TRBD2. The sample consisted of PBMCs. The CDR3 sequence: CASSRNPGGAAEQYF. In nucleotides, the CDR3 is TGTGCCAGCAGCCGAAACCCGGGAGGAGCAGCCGAGCAGTACTTC.